The source of this T cell receptor (beta chain) is a study of blood T cell repertoires in COVID-19. Germline CDR1 is MDHEN and CDR2 is SYDVKM. The trim removed 6 bases at V and 5 bases at J, leaving 8 bases unmatched. CDR3 length equals 14 residues. This clone showed up just once. Profiled with immunoSEQ multiplex PCR; TCRdb holds only in-frame clones, not every one. The sample shows 450,000 to 500,000 clones, 70% to 90% of them seen only once. The specimen was peripheral blood. The origin of this receptor is a human donor in a cohort sampled during active COVID-19. This chain joins TRBV28 and TRBJ2-5, with TRBD2 matching 8 bases. Here the CDR3 reads CASSPGGGRETQYF. The CDR3 DNA sequence: TGTGCCAGCAGCCCCGGGGGGGGTCGGGAGACCCAGTACTTC. The complete variable domain, with remaining parts taken from reference TRBV28 and TRBJ2-5, reads DVKVTQSSRYLVKRTGEKVFLECVQDMDHENMFWYRQDPGLGLRLIYFSYDVKMKEKGDIPEGYSVSREKKERFSLILESASTNQTSMYLCASSPGGGRETQYFGPGTRLLVL.